Described below is a single T cell receptor (beta chain) sequence and its context. Its antigen is unknown. This sample stems from a study of OX40 agonist ivuxolimab in advanced cancers. Study-level findings and limits: Partial responders dosed at 0.1-3.0 mg/kg displayed clonal expansion ranking among the lowest. Nonresponders, in some cases, also had low normalized T-cell clonal expansion.

Assay: immunoSEQ multiplex PCR; the TCRdb copy retains only in-frame clones and omits some. Here the sample spans 70,000 to 85,000 clones, around 83% being singletons. CDR3 length equals 15 residues. V gene TRBV21-1 combines with J gene TRBJ1-5; TRBD1 is the table's D call and was not checked against the DNA. TRBV21-1 is described as a pseudogene. The material sequenced was CD4+ or CD8+ T cells sorted from blood, taken in a trial of the OX40 agonist ivuxolimab. The TCR sequence derives from an adult with an advanced solid tumor such as melanoma, head and neck, liver or kidney cancer. CDR3 region: CASSLQVYSNQPQHF. CDR3 nucleotide sequence: TGTGCCAGCAGCCTACAGGTTTATAGCAATCAGCCCCAGCATTTT.